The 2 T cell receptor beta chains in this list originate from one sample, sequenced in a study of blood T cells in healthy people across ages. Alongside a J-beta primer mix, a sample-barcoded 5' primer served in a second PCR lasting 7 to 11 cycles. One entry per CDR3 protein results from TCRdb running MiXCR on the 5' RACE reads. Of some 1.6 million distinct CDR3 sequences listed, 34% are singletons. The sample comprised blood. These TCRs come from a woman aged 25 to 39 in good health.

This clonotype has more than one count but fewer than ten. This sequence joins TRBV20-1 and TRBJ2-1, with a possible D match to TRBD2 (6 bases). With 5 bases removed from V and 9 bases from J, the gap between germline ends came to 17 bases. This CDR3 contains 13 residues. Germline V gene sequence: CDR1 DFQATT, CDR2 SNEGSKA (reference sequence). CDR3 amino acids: CSAPFSTSFEQFF. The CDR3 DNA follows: TGCAGTGCTCCTTTCTCGACTAGTTTTGAGCAGTTCTTC.

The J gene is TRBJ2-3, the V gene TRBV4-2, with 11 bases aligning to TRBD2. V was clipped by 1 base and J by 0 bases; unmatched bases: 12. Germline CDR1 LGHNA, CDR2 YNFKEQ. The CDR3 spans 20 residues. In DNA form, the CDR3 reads TGTGCCAGCAGCCAAGTTATGGCGGGACTAGCGGAGTTTAGCACAGATACGCAGTATTTT. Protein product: CASSQVMAGLAEFSTDTQYF.